The rows below give T cell receptor beta chains drawn from one sample of a study of regulatory T cells in long-lasting Graves disease. TCRdb itself ran the multiplex PCR reads through MiXCR, one entry per CDR3 protein. The table shows 450,000 to 500,000 distinct CDR3 sequences, with about 17% occurring only once. The same specimen was also included in a second study, on T cells in Graves' hyperthyroidism and ophthalmopathy.

The source was peripheral blood mononuclear cells (PBMCs), collected at new diagnosis, from a patient treated with antithyroid drugs. The source of these receptors is a man in his forties with Graves disease. The conserved cysteine and the conserved F or W are not part of the CDR3 here. D genes are given only for firm matches.

V	D	J	CDR3
TRBV28	NA	TRBJ1-1	ASSFSGQYTEAF
TRBV6-1	NA	TRBJ1-2	ASSGVGYGYT
TRBV13	NA	TRBJ2-1	ASSLLDRDYEQF
TRBV19	NA	TRBJ2-7	ASSIDRDGPYEQY
TRBV19	TRBD2	TRBJ2-3	ASSRLAAGSTDTQY
TRBV12-3/TRBV12-4	NA	TRBJ1-1	ASSVGPNTEAF
TRBV24-1	NA	TRBJ2-2	ATSDFGSGELF
TRBV3-1	TRBD1	TRBJ1-1	ASSHTGGWAF
TRBV29-1	NA	TRBJ2-4	SVGTVAKNIQY
TRBV7-3	NA	TRBJ2-2	ASSLSHHPGELF
TRBV29-1	NA	TRBJ1-1	SGRFPDSEAF
TRBV10-3	NA	TRBJ2-3	AIGTQGTDTQY
TRBV2	NA	TRBJ2-7	ASSRSGFSSYEQY
TRBV20-1	NA	TRBJ1-1	SAPQRGFATEAF
TRBV27	TRBD2	TRBJ2-1	ASSLASGRAYYNEQF
TRBV14	TRBD2	TRBJ2-7	ASSQRNSGRAGEQY
TRBV20-1	TRBD2	TRBJ2-7	SAKGLAGRYEQY
TRBV5-1	NA	TRBJ2-1	ASSLGPTPF
TRBV20-1	TRBD1	TRBJ2-7	SARDRTGRTYEQY
TRBV20-1	TRBD2	TRBJ2-1	SARVSSGSSYNEQF
TRBV20-1	TRBD1	TRBJ2-7	SARGLTGVGEQY
TRBV6-5	TRBD1	TRBJ2-1	ASSFKGAGNEQF
TRBV28	NA	TRBJ1-6	ASSFPLRTPAGLNSPLH
TRBV27	NA	TRBJ1-3	ASSLTGHGSGNTIY
TRBV11-2	NA	TRBJ2-1	ASSLDRDNEQF
TRBV20-1	NA	TRBJ1-1	SASTGIKGTEAF
TRBV12-5	NA	TRBJ2-7	ASGLGQSYEQY
TRBV30	NA	TRBJ2-3	AWGGLSDTQY
TRBV3-1	NA	TRBJ2-5	ASSQQTQY
TRBV7-8	TRBD2	TRBJ2-4	ASSPPLRTSGGAKNIQY
TRBV9	TRBD2	TRBJ2-1	ASSVWAGETDEQF
TRBV20-1	NA	TRBJ2-3	SAPTSSTDTQY
TRBV29-1	TRBD1	TRBJ1-2	SIWDRAGSDYGYT
TRBV12-3/TRBV12-4	NA	TRBJ1-3	ASSVRTIY
TRBV6-2/TRBV6-3	NA	TRBJ1-4	ATRTAPNEKLF
TRBV5-4	NA	TRBJ2-3	ASSLPGRGSTDTQY
TRBV7-3	NA	TRBJ1-1	ASSLRGPLNTEAF
TRBV28	NA	TRBJ1-2	ASSFQGANYGYT
TRBV6-1	NA	TRBJ2-2	ASAGAGELF
TRBV5-1	TRBD1	TRBJ2-7	ASSLRTGASDEQY
TRBV30	NA	TRBJ2-7	AWGAGRRYEQY
TRBV9	TRBD2	TRBJ2-1	ASSPEQGLAFNEQF
TRBV7-3	TRBD2	TRBJ2-1	ASSQTGLAGNEQF